Listed here are 15 T cell receptor beta chains from one sample, sequenced in a study of T cell responses to AZD1222 COVID-19 vaccine. Produced via immunoSEQ multiplex PCR; TCRdb's table is partial and in-frame only. The data show roughly 140,000 clones, around 91% seen once. The sequencing used peripheral blood, collected on day 0 of AZD1222 vaccination. The receptors here all came from an adult in good health.

This clone was seen only a few times. The chain uses TRBV9 and TRBJ2-5; D perhaps matches TRBD1 (7 bases). CDR1 and CDR2 from the germline V gene are SGDLS and YYNGEE. Trimming pared 1 base from V and 1 base from J, leaving 14 bases between. CDR3 length: 16 residues. The CDR3 loop reads CASSVSGGLIQETQYF. CDR3 bases: TGTGCCAGCAGCGTATCAGGGGGACTCATCCAAGAGACCCAGTACTTC.

The rearrangement joins TRBV7-2 to TRBJ2-1, with TRBD2 matching 10 bases. Trimming removed 1 base from V and 10 bases from J; junction bases left unmatched: 10. Germline lookup yields CDR1 SGHTA and CDR2 FQGNSA. CDR3 length: 16 residues. This CDR3 is CASSLGGASGSREQFF. CDR3 bases: TGTGCCAGCAGCTTAGGGGGGGCTAGCGGGAGCAGAGAGCAGTTCTTC.

The CDR3 spells CASSMQDSLEQYF. The CDR3 DNA follows: TGTGCCAGTAGTATGCAGGATTCCCTGGAGCAGTACTTC. The chain recombines TRBV19 with TRBJ2-7; D ambiguous. Trimming cost V 3 bases and J 7 bases, with 13 bases left between them. The germline CDR1 and CDR2 sequences are LNHDA and SQIVND (reference sequence). This CDR3 is 13 amino acids long.

This clone has just one count. The chain combines TRBV4-3 with TRBJ1-1; 8 nucleotides match TRBD1. This CDR3 region has 17 residues. Germline V lookup: CDR1 LGHNA, CDR2 YSLEER. Germline trimming cut 1 base from V and 1 base from J; bases unmatched to any gene: 8. For the CDR3, the DNA is TGCGCCAGCAGCCAAGTCGGGCAGGGGGCGTGGAACACTGAAGCTTTCTTT. This sequence encodes CASSQVGQGAWNTEAFF.

This chain connects TRBV20-1 to TRBJ2-5; D remains unclear. Germline CDR1 and CDR2: DFQATT and SNEGSKA (reference sequence). The CDR3 spans 11 residues. V lost 3 bases and J 5 bases, leaving 7 bases between the germline ends. The CDR3 DNA reads as TGCAGTGCTAGTAAGGTGGAGACCCAGTACTTC. Its translation is CSASKVETQYF.

In its sample, this clone was seen once. The chain couples TRBV7-3 to TRBJ2-3; weak D call: TRBD1 (5 bases). Germline loops: CDR1 SGHTA, CDR2 FQGTGA. V lost 1 base and J lost 2, with 16 bases in between. The CDR3 is 17 amino acids. Written as DNA, the CDR3 is TGTGCCAGCAGCTTAATAGGGGTCGGTGGGGCCACAGATACGCAGTATTTT. Its translation is CASSLIGVGGATDTQYF.

The chain is built from TRBV7-2 and TRBJ1-2; D is possibly TRBD1 (5 bases). The germline gives CDR1 SGHTA, CDR2 FQGNSA. The CDR3 spans 17 residues. Trimming removed 5 bases from V and 3 bases from J, with 22 bases in between. This chain's CDR3 is CASSITTYRTGYYGYTF. The CDR3 region has the DNA TGTGCCAGCAGCATAACTACTTATCGAACAGGTTACTATGGCTACACCTTC.

CDR3 in DNA: TGTGCCAGCAGTTTAGATCCAGATACGCAGTATTTT. Amino acid sequence: CASSLDPDTQYF. The chain couples TRBV12-3 or TRBV12-4 to TRBJ2-3; D unclear. This CDR3 region has 12 residues. Trimming removed 1 base from V and 4 bases from J, with 3 bases in between.

This clone was found once. This chain uses TRBV7-8 with TRBJ2-7; TRBD2 aligns across 13 bases. The ends lost 7 bases at V and 2 bases at J; junction bases unmatched: 5. There are 15 residues in the CDR3. From germline, CDR1 is SGHVS and CDR2 FQNEAQ. The chain's CDR3 is CASTQGTSGTYEQYF. The CDR3 DNA reads as TGTGCCAGCACCCAAGGGACTAGCGGGACCTACGAGCAGTACTTC. Drawing the rest from reference TRBV7-8 and TRBJ2-7, the complete variable domain is GAGVSQSPRYKVAKRGQDVALRCDPISGHVSLFWYQQALGQGPEFLTYFQNEAQLDKSGLPSDRFFAERPEGSVSTLKIQRTQQEDSAVYLCASTQGTSGTYEQYFGPGTRLTVT.

The chain combines TRBV27 with TRBJ2-2, with no clear D. V lost 1 base to trimming and J lost 6 bases, with 9 bases between them. This CDR3 has 14 amino acids. From germline, CDR1 is MNHEY and CDR2 SMNVEV (reference sequence). DNA for the CDR3: TGTGCCAGCAGTTTATTAGCCTCTGCCGGGGAGCTGTTTTTT. Translating it yields CASSLLASAGELFF.

V is TRBV28 and J is TRBJ1-2; 7 bases match TRBD1. This CDR3 comprises 15 residues. The germline CDR1 and CDR2 sequences are MDHEN and SYDVKM. The ends lost 3 bases at V and 4 bases at J; junction bases unmatched: 8. CDR3 region: CASSFNRGGGYGYTF. CDR3 sequence (DNA): TGTGCCAGCAGTTTCAACAGGGGCGGAGGCTATGGCTACACCTTC.

CDR3 nucleotide sequence: TGTGCCAGCAGCCCCGACAGGGTTGGCACTGAAGCTTTCTTT. This encodes CASSPDRVGTEAFF. The V gene is TRBV13, the J gene TRBJ1-1; 7 bases match TRBD1. The CDR3 sequence is 14 residues long. The junction had 7 bases not matched to a gene; V was cut back by 5 bases and J by 4 bases. Germline V gene data show CDR1 as PRHDT and CDR2 as FYEKMQ (reference sequence).

The CDR3 DNA follows: TGCGCCAGCAGCTTCGACGCCCAGGGGGCCGGGGAGCTGTTTTTT. Protein: CASSFDAQGAGELFF. This chain links TRBV5-1 with TRBJ2-2; 7 positions match TRBD1. Trimming took 2 bases from V and 6 from J; bases not matched to a gene: 7. The CDR3 has 15 residues. Germline-derived CDR1 and CDR2 are SGHRS and YFSETQ. Full variable domain (missing parts from reference TRBV5-1 and TRBJ2-2): KAGVTQTPRYLIKTRGQQVTLSCSPISGHRSVSWYQQTPGQGLQFLFEYFSETQRNKGNFPGRFSGRQFSNSRSEMNVSTLELGDSALYLCASSFDAQGAGELFFGEGSRLTVL.

This chain connects TRBV27 to TRBJ1-1; D call uncertain. The germline gives CDR1 MNHEY, CDR2 SMNVEV (reference sequence). Between the trimmed V and J ends, which lost 2 bases and 8 bases, there was a span of 12 bases. This CDR3 spans 13 amino acids. CDR3 in amino acids: CASSLTHTTEAFF. The CDR3 nucleotides read TGTGCCAGCAGTTTAACACATACCACCGAAGCTTTCTTT.

The chain employs TRBV9 and TRBJ1-3; D might be TRBD1 (6 bases). Trimming took 0 bases from V and 3 from J, leaving 7 bases between them. Germline CDR1 reads SGDLS; CDR2 reads YYNGEE. The CDR3 runs 14 residues. The CDR3 DNA sequence: TGTGCCAGCAGCGTAGCAGGGGATGGAAACACCATATATTTT. Translating it yields CASSVAGDGNTIYF.